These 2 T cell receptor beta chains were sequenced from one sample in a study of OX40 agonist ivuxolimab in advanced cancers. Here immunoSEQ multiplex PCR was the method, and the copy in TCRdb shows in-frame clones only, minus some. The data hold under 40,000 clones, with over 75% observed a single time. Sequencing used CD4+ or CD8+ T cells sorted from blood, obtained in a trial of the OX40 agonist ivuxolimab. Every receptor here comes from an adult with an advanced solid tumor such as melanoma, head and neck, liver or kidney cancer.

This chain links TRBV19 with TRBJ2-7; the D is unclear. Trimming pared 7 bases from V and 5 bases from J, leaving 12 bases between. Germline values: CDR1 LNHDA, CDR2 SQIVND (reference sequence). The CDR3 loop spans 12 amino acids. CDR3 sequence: CASTSVSDEQYF. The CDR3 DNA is TGTGCCAGTACCTCGGTAAGCGACGAGCAGTACTTC.

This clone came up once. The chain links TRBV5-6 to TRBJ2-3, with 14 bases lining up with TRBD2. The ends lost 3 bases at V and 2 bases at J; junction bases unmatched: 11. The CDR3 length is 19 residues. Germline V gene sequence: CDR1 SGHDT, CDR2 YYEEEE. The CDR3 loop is CASSYVTSGGAFNTDTQYF. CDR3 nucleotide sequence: TGTGCCAGCAGCTATGTGACTAGCGGGGGGGCCTTTAACACAGATACGCAGTATTTT.